This T cell receptor (beta chain) derives from a study of blood T cell repertoires in COVID-19. Method: immunoSEQ multiplex PCR; TCRdb's copy keeps in-frame clones and lacks some. The sample has about 59,000 clones, around four fifths seen once. The CDR3 extends over 16 amino acids. Per the germline V gene, CDR1 is SGHNT and CDR2 is YYREEE (reference sequence). The J segment lost 1 base and the V segment lost 7 bases, leaving 11 bases of the junction unmatched. The sample consisted of peripheral blood. The gene calls are TRBV5-4 and TRBJ1-1, with TRBD1 matching over 9 bases. The TCR sequence derives from an older man with acute or convalescent COVID-19. The CDR3 is CASGVQGARRNTEAFF. In DNA, the CDR3 is TGTGCCAGCGGAGTACAGGGGGCGAGGAGGAACACTGAAGCTTTCTTT.